These T cell receptor beta chains were read from a single sample in a study of Ad26.COV2.S vaccination and SARS-CoV-2 variants. Measured with immunoSEQ multiplex PCR; TCRdb has only the in-frame clones, and not every one. The sample has fewer than 400,000 clones, around 84% seen once. The material was peripheral blood, obtained in a trial of Ad26.COV2.S vaccine versus placebo. All receptors come from a person aged 18-60 years who received the Ad26.COV2.S COVID-19 vaccine or a placebo. Both conserved end residues are part of each CDR3. Size is omitted from some rows. Given values are once, few, many or a class for expanded clones.

v_call: TRBV9; j_call: TRBJ1-3; clone_size: -; cdr3_aa: CASSDRGSGNTIYF
v_call: TRBV5-1; j_call: TRBJ2-2; clone_size: -; cdr3_aa: CATRQGLNTGELFF
v_call: TRBV2; j_call: TRBJ1-2; clone_size: -; cdr3_aa: CASTRNYGYTF
v_call: TRBV18; j_call: TRBJ1-2; clone_size: few; cdr3_aa: CASSPLGGLGYTF
v_call: TRBV4-1; j_call: TRBJ2-3; clone_size: -; cdr3_aa: CASSQGFGRGTDTQYF
v_call: TRBV9; j_call: TRBJ1-1; clone_size: -; cdr3_aa: CASSVGPGNTEAFF
v_call: TRBV18; j_call: TRBJ1-2; clone_size: -; cdr3_aa: CASSPYTLQGHRDGYTF
v_call: TRBV20-1; j_call: TRBJ2-1; clone_size: once; cdr3_aa: CSALSHNEQFF
v_call: TRBV7-9; j_call: TRBJ2-7; clone_size: few; cdr3_aa: CASRAGEVHEQYF
v_call: TRBV11-2; j_call: TRBJ2-1; clone_size: -; cdr3_aa: CASSLGPGQKVYNEQFF
v_call: TRBV19; j_call: TRBJ2-3; clone_size: -; cdr3_aa: CASSVRRGNTDTQYF
v_call: TRBV7-2; j_call: TRBJ2-7; clone_size: -; cdr3_aa: CASSRPSGLLVYEQYF
v_call: TRBV11-2; j_call: TRBJ1-2; clone_size: -; cdr3_aa: CASSLAPSTGNYGYTF
v_call: TRBV6-1; j_call: TRBJ1-2; clone_size: -; cdr3_aa: CASSLDRGRQGYTF
v_call: TRBV5-4; j_call: TRBJ2-7; clone_size: -; cdr3_aa: CASSLDLQGLEQYF
v_call: TRBV5-1; j_call: TRBJ2-2; clone_size: -; cdr3_aa: CASSLALGGKTGELFF
v_call: TRBV7-6; j_call: TRBJ2-1; clone_size: -; cdr3_aa: CASSLVLASYNEQFF